The 22 T cell receptor beta chains below were found in one sample sequenced in a study of blood T cell repertoires in COVID-19. TCRdb's table, derived via immunoSEQ multiplex PCR, lists solely in-frame clones and lacks some. The profile covers 100,000 to 150,000 clones, with 85% appearing a single time and under 8% taken by the ten largest. Sequencing used peripheral blood. These receptors all stem from a man older than 75 with active or convalescent COVID-19.

CDR3: CASSLLSGRARETQYF. For the CDR3, the DNA is TGTGCCAGCAGCTTACTTAGCGGCAGGGCAAGGGAGACCCAGTACTTC. This sequence joins TRBV5-6 and TRBJ2-5; D might be TRBD2 (6 bases). CDR3 length: 16 amino acids. V gave up 2 bases and J gave up 5 bases, with 19 bases separating them. CDR1 is SGHDT, CDR2 YYEEEE, per germline. Full variable domain (missing parts from reference TRBV5-6 and TRBJ2-5): DAGVTQSPTHLIKTRGQQVTLRCSPKSGHDTVSWYQQALGQGPQFIFQYYEEEERQRGNFPDRFSGHQFPNYSSELNVNALLLGDSALYLCASSLLSGRARETQYFGPGTRLLVL.

This clone was observed a handful of times. The chain carries TRBV7-2 and TRBJ2-7, with D perhaps matching TRBD1 (6 bases). The CDR3 has 15 amino acids. The V end was cut by 1 base, the J end by 3 bases, with 13 bases between. CDR1 is SGHTA and CDR2 is FQGNSA in the germline V gene. CDR3 amino acids: CASSLGLGQFYEQYF. The CDR3 DNA sequence: TGTGCCAGCAGCTTAGGATTAGGACAGTTCTACGAGCAGTACTTC.

The chain employs TRBV9 and TRBJ2-7, with 7 bases identical to TRBD2. V was pared by 4 bases and J by 7 bases, with 26 bases of the junction left unmatched. Germline V CDR1 and CDR2: SGDLS, YYNGEE. The CDR3 has 19 amino acids. CDR3 residues: CASSPAWGSGSFYLEEQYF. Here the CDR3 DNA reads TGTGCCAGCAGCCCCGCCTGGGGTAGCGGGTCTTTCTATCTCGAGGAGCAGTACTTC. Combining the CDR3 with reference TRBV9 and TRBJ2-7 gives the whole variable domain DSGVTQTPKHLITATGQRVTLRCSPRSGDLSVYWYQQSLDQGLQFLIQYYNGEERAKGNILERFSAQQFPDLHSELNLSSLELGDSALYFCASSPAWGSGSFYLEEQYFGPGTRLTVT.

This clone was counted once. The J gene is TRBJ1-6, the V gene TRBV27, with D perhaps matching TRBD1 (5 bases). The V gene lost 2 bases and the J gene lost 9 bases, with 11 bases spanning the gap. The CDR3 is 14 amino acids. Germline V gene sequence: CDR1 MNHEY, CDR2 SMNVEV (reference sequence). The CDR3 here is CASSLRGQGSPLHF. The CDR3 DNA follows: TGTGCCAGCAGTTTAAGGGGTCAGGGTTCACCCCTCCACTTT.

This chain connects TRBV5-5 to TRBJ2-7; perhaps TRBD2 as D (7 bases). Trimming cost V 4 bases and J 2 bases, with 25 bases left between them. The CDR3 extends over 18 amino acids. CDR1 is SGHKS, CDR2 YYEKEE, per germline (reference sequence). The CDR3 sequence: CASSLGPTGRGRPYEQYF. CDR3 nucleotides: TGTGCCAGCAGCCTCGGACCCACAGGGAGGGGACGTCCCTACGAGCAGTACTTC.

This clone was found a few times. This chain joins TRBV16 and TRBJ2-5, with D unresolved. Between the trimmed V and J ends, which lost 3 bases and 5 bases, there was a span of 4 bases. This CDR3 region has 11 residues. The germline V gene has CDR1 KGHSY and CDR2 FQNENV. CDR3 loop: CASSQQETQYF. The CDR3 nucleotides are TGTGCCAGCAGCCAGCAGGAGACCCAGTACTTC.

This chain uses TRBV7-3 with TRBJ2-5, with a possible D match to TRBD1 (6 bases). The CDR3 consists of 14 residues. Trimming shortened V by 2 bases and J by 2 bases, and 9 bases separated the two germline ends. Germline CDR1 and CDR2: SGHTA and FQGTGA. CDR3 protein: CASSLAGVQETQYF. CDR3 in DNA: TGTGCCAGCAGCTTAGCAGGGGTTCAAGAGACCCAGTACTTC.

The chain carries TRBV30 and TRBJ2-1, with 7 bases matching TRBD2. The CDR3 runs 17 residues. Germline V gives CDR1 GTSNPN, CDR2 SVGIG (reference sequence). Unmatched junction bases numbered 8, after V lost 0 bases and J lost 0 bases. CDR3 DNA sequence: TGTGCCTGGAGTGTAGGAGCGGGACTGAGCTCCTACAATGAGCAGTTCTTC. It yields the protein CAWSVGAGLSSYNEQFF.

The genes are TRBV18 and TRBJ2-5; D perhaps matches TRBD1 (5 bases). V lost 3 bases and J lost 4, with 9 bases in between. The CDR3 length is 13 residues. Germline V CDR1 and CDR2: KGHSH, LQKENI. In nucleotides, the CDR3 is TGTGCCAGCTCACCTTCAGGGTCAGAGACCCAGTACTTC. Protein product: CASSPSGSETQYF.

This chain connects TRBV6-6 to TRBJ2-7, with 7 bases fitting TRBD1. Germline CDR1 is MNHNY and CDR2 is SVGAGI (reference sequence). The CDR3 runs to 15 residues. The ends lost 4 bases at V and 0 bases at J; junction bases unmatched: 6. This chain's CDR3 is CASSWTGSSSYEQYF. In DNA, the CDR3 is TGTGCCAGCAGTTGGACAGGATCTAGCTCCTACGAGCAGTACTTC.

J is TRBJ2-2 and V is TRBV11-2; 13 nucleotides align to TRBD2. CDR1 is SGHAT and CDR2 is FQNNGV in the germline V gene. Trimming at V came to 4 bases and at J to 7 bases, leaving 6 bases not matched to a gene. The CDR3 sequence is 16 residues long. In nucleotides, the CDR3 is TGTGCCAGCAGCTCACAGACTAGCGGGAGGCTCGGGGAGCTGTTTTTT. Encoded protein: CASSSQTSGRLGELFF.

The genes are TRBV10-3 and TRBJ1-2; TRBD1 agrees at 9 bases. Germline V gene data show CDR1 as ENHRY and CDR2 as SYGVKD. The CDR3 length is 14 residues. The trim removed 6 bases at V and 7 bases at J, leaving 9 bases unmatched. The CDR3 DNA reads as TGTGCCATCAGAAATATGGACAGGGGTAGTGGCTACACCTTC. This gives the protein CAIRNMDRGSGYTF.

In this sample, this clone turned up once. This sequence joins TRBV9 and TRBJ2-3; 9 nucleotides align to TRBD1. Germline V CDR1 and CDR2: SGDLS, YYNGEE. Trimming at V came to 3 bases and at J to 2 bases, leaving 4 bases not matched to a gene. The CDR3 is 15 residues long. DNA for the CDR3: TGTGCCAGCAGCGGGACAGGGGCCTTCACAGATACGCAGTATTTT. It codes for CASSGTGAFTDTQYF.

V and J are TRBV6-6 and TRBJ2-1, with D unresolved. The V and J ends lost 3 bases and 1 base respectively, with 7 bases between them. The CDR3 spans 14 residues. CDR1 MNHNY and CDR2 SVGAGI come from the germline V gene (reference sequence). CDR3 nucleotides: TGTGCCAGCAGTTATTCAGGATCCTACAATGAGCAGTTCTTC. Protein product: CASSYSGSYNEQFF.

This clone came up a few times. This chain uses TRBV27 with TRBJ2-1; D not certain. The V gene lost 2 bases and the J gene lost 6 bases, with 14 bases spanning the gap. CDR3 length: 15 residues. Germline assignment: CDR1 MNHEY and CDR2 SMNVEV (reference sequence). The CDR3 spells CASSLNSNPTNEQFF. Here the CDR3 DNA reads TGTGCCAGCAGTTTAAATAGCAACCCCACCAATGAGCAGTTCTTC.

The V and J genes are TRBV9 and TRBJ2-3, with 7 bases that match TRBD2. Losses at the gene ends were 0 bases for V and 2 bases for J; bases not matched to a gene: 6. The CDR3 spans 16 residues. Germline-derived CDR1 and CDR2 are SGDLS and YYNGEE. The CDR3 nucleotides read TGTGCCAGCAGCGTAGTAGGAACTAGCGCCACAGATACGCAGTATTTT. This codes for CASSVVGTSATDTQYF.

The chain combines TRBV30 with TRBJ1-6; D possibly corresponds to TRBD1 (6 bases). V lost 5 bases to trimming and J lost 10 bases, with 18 bases between them. Per the germline V gene, CDR1 is GTSNPN and CDR2 is SVGIG (reference sequence). This CDR3 region has 14 residues. This chain's CDR3 is CAWGGPGEDSPLHF. CDR3 sequence (DNA): TGTGCCTGGGGTGGGCCAGGGGAAGACTCACCCCTCCACTTT.

J is TRBJ1-4 and V is TRBV6-2 or TRBV6-3; D is perhaps TRBD1 (5 bases). V was pared by 4 bases and J by 6 bases, with 12 bases between. The CDR3 runs to 14 residues. Germline CDR1 reads MNHEY; CDR2 reads SVGEGT. CDR3 residues: CASSSRVSDEKLFF. CDR3 nucleotides: TGTGCCAGCAGTTCCAGGGTGTCGGATGAAAAACTGTTTTTT.

The chain combines TRBV28 with TRBJ2-5, with TRBD1 as a possible D gene (6 bases). This CDR3 comprises 13 residues. V lost 8 bases to trimming and J lost 2 bases, with 12 bases between them. The germline gives CDR1 MDHEN, CDR2 SYDVKM. CDR3 in DNA: TGTGCCAGCTCGTCCAGGGGACAAGAGACCCAGTACTTC. Protein sequence: CASSSRGQETQYF.

The gene calls are TRBV4-2 and TRBJ2-5; 7 positions agree with TRBD2. The V gene end was trimmed by 2 bases and the J gene end by 2 bases; junction bases not matched to a gene: 8. There are 16 residues in the CDR3. From germline, CDR1 is LGHNA and CDR2 YNFKEQ. CDR3 coding DNA: TGTGCCAGCAGCCAATATAAAGCTAGCGGACAAGAGACCCAGTACTTC. Protein product: CASSQYKASGQETQYF.

This chain uses TRBV9 with TRBJ2-7; 8 positions match TRBD1. Germline assignment: CDR1 SGDLS and CDR2 YYNGEE. V was pared by 0 bases and J by 4 bases, with 9 bases of the junction left unmatched. The CDR3 length is 16 residues. The DNA for the CDR3 is TGTGCCAGCAGCGTAGGAGTAGGGACAGGTACATACGAGCAGTACTTC. This translates into CASSVGVGTGTYEQYF.

The chain couples TRBV10-3 to TRBJ2-7, with a weak D call TRBD1 (6 bases). Trimming cost V 6 bases and J 4 bases, with 16 bases left between them. From germline, CDR1 is ENHRY and CDR2 SYGVKD. CDR3 length equals 14 residues. The CDR3 is CAIRASDRLYEQYF. The CDR3 nucleotides are TGTGCCATCAGGGCCTCGGACAGACTATACGAGCAGTACTTC.